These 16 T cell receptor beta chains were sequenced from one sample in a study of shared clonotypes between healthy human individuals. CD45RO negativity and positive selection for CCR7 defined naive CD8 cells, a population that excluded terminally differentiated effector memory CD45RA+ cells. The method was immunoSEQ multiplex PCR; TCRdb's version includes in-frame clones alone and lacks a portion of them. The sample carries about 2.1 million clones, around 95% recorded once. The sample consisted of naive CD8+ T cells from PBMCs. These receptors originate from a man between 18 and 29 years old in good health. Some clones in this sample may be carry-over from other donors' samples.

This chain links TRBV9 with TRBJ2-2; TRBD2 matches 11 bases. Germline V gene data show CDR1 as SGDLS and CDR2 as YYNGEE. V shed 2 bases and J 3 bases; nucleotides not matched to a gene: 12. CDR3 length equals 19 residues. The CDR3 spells CASSVPSGRTYRDTGELFF. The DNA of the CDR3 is TGTGCCAGCAGCGTGCCTAGCGGGAGGACCTATCGAGACACCGGGGAGCTGTTTTTT.

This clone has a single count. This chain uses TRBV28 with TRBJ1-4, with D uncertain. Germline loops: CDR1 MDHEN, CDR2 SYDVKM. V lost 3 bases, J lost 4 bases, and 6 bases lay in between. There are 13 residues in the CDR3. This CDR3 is CASSFVFNEKLFF. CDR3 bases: TGTGCCAGCAGTTTCGTATTTAATGAAAAACTGTTTTTT.

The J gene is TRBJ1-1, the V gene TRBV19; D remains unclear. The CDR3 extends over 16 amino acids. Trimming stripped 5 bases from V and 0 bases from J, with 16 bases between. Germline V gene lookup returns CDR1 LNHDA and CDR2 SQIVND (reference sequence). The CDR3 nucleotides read TGTGCCAGTAGTGTAGGGCCCCATTATGTGAACACTGAAGCTTTCTTT. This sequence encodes CASSVGPHYVNTEAFF.

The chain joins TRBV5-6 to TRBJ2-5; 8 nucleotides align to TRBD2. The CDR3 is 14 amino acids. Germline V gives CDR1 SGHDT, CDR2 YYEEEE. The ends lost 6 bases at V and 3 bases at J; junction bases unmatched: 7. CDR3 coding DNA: TGTGCCAGCACCCCGGGACTAGGGAAAGAGACCCAGTACTTC. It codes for CASTPGLGKETQYF. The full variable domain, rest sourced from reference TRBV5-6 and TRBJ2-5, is DAGVTQSPTHLIKTRGQQVTLRCSPKSGHDTVSWYQQALGQGPQFIFQYYEEEERQRGNFPDRFSGHQFPNYSSELNVNALLLGDSALYLCASTPGLGKETQYFGPGTRLLVL.

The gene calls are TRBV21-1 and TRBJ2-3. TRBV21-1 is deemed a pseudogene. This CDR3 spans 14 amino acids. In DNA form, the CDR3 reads TGTGCCAGCAGCAGGGGGACCACCACAGATACGCAGTATTTT. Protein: CASSRGTTTDTQYF.

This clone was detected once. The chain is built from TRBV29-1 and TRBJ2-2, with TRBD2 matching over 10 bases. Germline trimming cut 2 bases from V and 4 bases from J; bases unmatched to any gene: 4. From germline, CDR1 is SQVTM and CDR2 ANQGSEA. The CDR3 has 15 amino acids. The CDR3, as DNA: TGCAGCGTTGAAAAGCGGGAGGGATTCACCGGGGAGCTGTTTTTT. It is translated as CSVEKREGFTGELFF.

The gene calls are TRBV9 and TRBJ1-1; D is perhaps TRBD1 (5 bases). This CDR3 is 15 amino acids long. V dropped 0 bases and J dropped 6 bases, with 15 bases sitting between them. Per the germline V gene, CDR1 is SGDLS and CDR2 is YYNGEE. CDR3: CASSVGPGTSSEAFF. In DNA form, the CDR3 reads TGTGCCAGCAGCGTAGGACCAGGGACGAGCTCTGAAGCTTTCTTT.

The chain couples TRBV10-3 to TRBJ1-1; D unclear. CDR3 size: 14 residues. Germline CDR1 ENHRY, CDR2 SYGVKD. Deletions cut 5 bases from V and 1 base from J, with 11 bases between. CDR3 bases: TGTGCCATCAGTCCTGTGAACAAGAACACTGAAGCTTTCTTT. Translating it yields CAISPVNKNTEAFF.

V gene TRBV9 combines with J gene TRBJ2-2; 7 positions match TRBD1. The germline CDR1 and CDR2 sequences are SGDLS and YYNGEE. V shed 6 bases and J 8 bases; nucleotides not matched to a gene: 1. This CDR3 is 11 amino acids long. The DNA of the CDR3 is TGTGCCAGCAAGGGACAGGGGGAGCTGTTTTTT. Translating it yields CASKGQGELFF.

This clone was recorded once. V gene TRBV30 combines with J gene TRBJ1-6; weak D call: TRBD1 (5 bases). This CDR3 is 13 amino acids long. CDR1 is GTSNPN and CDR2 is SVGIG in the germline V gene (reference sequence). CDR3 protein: CATDTSYNSPLHF. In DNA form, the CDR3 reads TGTGCGACAGATACCTCCTATAATTCACCCCTCCACTTT.

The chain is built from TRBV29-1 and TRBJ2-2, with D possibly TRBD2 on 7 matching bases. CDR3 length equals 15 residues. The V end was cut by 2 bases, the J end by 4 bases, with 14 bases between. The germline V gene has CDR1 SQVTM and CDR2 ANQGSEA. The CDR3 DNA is TGCAGCGTTGAAAGGGGGGGCTTCGGCACCGGGGAGCTGTTTTTT. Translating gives CSVERGGFGTGELFF.

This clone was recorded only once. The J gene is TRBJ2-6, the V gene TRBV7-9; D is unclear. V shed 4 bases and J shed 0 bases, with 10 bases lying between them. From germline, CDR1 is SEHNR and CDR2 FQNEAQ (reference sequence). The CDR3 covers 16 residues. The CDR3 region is CASSSPESSGANVLTF. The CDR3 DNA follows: TGTGCCAGCAGCTCCCCAGAGAGCTCTGGGGCCAACGTCCTGACTTTC.

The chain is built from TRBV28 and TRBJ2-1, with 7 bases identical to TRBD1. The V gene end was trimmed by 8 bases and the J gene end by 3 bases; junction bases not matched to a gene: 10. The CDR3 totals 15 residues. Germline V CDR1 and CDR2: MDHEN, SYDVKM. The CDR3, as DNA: TGTGCCAGCTCCATCCGGGACAGCTACTACAATGAGCAGTTCTTC. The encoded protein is CASSIRDSYYNEQFF.

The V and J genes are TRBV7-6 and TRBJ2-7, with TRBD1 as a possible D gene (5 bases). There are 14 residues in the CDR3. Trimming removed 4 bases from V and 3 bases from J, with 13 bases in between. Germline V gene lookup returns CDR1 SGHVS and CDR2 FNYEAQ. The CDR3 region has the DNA TGTGCCAGCAGCTCACTGGGGCAGGGCTACGAGCAGTACTTC. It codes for CASSSLGQGYEQYF.

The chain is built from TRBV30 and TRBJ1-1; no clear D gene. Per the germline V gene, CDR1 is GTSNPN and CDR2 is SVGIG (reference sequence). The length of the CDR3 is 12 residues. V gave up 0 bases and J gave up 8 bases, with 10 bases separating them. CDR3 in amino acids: CAWSVVQPEAFF. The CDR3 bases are TGTGCCTGGAGTGTAGTCCAGCCAGAAGCTTTCTTT.

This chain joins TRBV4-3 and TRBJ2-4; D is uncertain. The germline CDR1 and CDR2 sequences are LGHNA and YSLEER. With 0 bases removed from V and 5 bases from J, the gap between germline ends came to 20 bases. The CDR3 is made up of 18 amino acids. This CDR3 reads CASSQEIFRTVEENIQYF. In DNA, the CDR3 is TGCGCCAGCAGCCAAGAGATTTTCCGGACGGTTGAGGAAAACATTCAGTACTTC.